This paragraph reports one T cell receptor beta chain. The trim removed 2 bases at V and 8 bases at J, leaving 11 bases unmatched. The V gene's germline CDR1 is MGHRA and CDR2 YSYEKL. This CDR3 contains 15 residues. The data stem from a study of control samples from healthy donors and cancer patients. Libraries were prepared by immunoSEQ multiplex PCR; TCRdb keeps only in-frame clonotypes and omits some of them. The data contain approximately 50,000 clones, roughly 96% of them singletons. The V gene is TRBV4-1, the J gene TRBJ1-2, with TRBD1 identical over 7 bases. The clonotype originates from a man aged 25 to 40 in good health. The sample consisted of blood. This chain's CDR3 is CASSQYELTGNGYTF. DNA for the CDR3: TGCGCCAGCAGCCAATACGAATTGACAGGGAACGGCTACACCTTC.